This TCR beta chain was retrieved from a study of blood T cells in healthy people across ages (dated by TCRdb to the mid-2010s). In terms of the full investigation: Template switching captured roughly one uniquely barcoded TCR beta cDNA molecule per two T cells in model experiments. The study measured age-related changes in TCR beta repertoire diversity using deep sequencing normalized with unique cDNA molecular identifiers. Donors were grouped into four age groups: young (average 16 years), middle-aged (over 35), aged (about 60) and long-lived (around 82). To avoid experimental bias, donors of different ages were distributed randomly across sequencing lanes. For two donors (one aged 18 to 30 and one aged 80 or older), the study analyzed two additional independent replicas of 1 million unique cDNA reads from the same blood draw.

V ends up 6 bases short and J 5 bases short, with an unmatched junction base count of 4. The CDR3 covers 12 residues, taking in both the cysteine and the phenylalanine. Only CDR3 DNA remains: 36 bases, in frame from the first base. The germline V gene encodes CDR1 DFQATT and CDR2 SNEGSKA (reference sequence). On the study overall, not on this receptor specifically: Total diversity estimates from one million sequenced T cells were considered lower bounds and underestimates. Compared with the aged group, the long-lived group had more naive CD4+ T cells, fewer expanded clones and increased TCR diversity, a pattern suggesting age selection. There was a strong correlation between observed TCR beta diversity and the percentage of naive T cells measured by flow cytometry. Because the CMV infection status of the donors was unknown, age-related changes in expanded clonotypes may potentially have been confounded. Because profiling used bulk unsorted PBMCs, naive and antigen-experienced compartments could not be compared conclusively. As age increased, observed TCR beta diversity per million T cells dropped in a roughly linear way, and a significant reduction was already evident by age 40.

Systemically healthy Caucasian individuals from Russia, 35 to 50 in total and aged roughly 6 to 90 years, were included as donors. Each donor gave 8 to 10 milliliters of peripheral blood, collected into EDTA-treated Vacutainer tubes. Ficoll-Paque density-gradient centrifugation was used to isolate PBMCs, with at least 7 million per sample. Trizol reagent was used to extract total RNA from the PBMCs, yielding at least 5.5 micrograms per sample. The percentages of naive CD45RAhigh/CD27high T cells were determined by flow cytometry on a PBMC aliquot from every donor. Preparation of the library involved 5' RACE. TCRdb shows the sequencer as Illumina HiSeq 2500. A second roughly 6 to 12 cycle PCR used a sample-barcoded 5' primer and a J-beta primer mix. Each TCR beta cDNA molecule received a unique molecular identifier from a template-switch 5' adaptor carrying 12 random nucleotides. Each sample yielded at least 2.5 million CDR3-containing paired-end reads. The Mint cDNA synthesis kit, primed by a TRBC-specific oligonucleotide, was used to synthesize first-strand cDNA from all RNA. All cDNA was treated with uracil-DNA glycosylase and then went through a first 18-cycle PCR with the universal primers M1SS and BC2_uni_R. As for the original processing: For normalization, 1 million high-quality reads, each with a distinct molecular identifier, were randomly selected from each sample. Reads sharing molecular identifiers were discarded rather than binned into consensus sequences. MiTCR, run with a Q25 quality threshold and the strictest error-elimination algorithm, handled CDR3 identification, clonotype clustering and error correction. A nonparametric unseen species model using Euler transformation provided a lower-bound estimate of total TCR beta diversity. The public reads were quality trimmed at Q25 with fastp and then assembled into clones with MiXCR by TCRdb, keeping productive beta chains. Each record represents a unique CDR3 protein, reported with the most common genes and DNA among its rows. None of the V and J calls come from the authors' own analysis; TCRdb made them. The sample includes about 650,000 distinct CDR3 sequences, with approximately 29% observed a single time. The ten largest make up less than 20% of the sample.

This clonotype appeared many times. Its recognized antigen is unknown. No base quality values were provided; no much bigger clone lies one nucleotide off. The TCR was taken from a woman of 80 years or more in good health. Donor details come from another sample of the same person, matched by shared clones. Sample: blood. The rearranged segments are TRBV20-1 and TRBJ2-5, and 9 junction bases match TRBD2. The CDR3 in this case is CSAAGGRETQYF. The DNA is TGCAGTGCCGCGGGGGGGCGGGAGACCCAGTACTTC.